This T cell receptor (beta chain) came from a study of beta chain features in type 1 diabetes. Germline V CDR1 and CDR2: SGHRS, YFSETQ. There are 14 residues in the CDR3. The ends lost 4 bases at V and 4 bases at J; junction bases unmatched: 4. Concerning this clone itself: Antigen: not known.

Purities in excess of 95% were seen in all sorted populations. The study's findings and limits: Type 1 diabetes patients had TCRB CDR3s that were shorter (moderately but significantly so) in all four CD4+ subsets.

Isolated RNA was reverse transcribed in full, so expressed TCRB transcripts were sequenced. The table came from immunoSEQ multiplex PCR; TCRdb's copy has only in-frame clones and leaves some out. The sample carries about 660,000 clones, over 12% recorded once. The chain couples TRBV5-1 to TRBJ1-2; 10 nucleotides agree with TRBD1. This receptor was taken from a man aged 18 to 30 with type 1 diabetes. Sequences were obtained from naive CD4+ T cells from blood. CDR3 sequence reads: CASSMTGGSYGYTF. DNA for the CDR3: TGCGCCAGCAGCATGACAGGGGGCAGCTATGGCTACACCTTC.